Shown below are 17 T cell receptor beta chains from a single sample sequenced in a study of cytomegalovirus exposure and HLA in healthy donors. PCR amplification relied on 60 Vbeta primers (plus 13 Jbeta primers). Sequenced by immunoSEQ multiplex PCR; TCRdb stores in-frame clones only, minus some. Reported are approximately 20,000 clones; the ten largest clones contain more than 20%. What was sequenced was PBMCs. The receptors originated from a man in his sixties in good health and CMV-seropositive.

Here the CDR3 reads CASSSTGGDYGYTF. As DNA, the CDR3 is TGCGCCAGCAGCTCAACAGGGGGCGACTATGGCTACACCTTC. This chain connects TRBV5-1 to TRBJ1-2, with TRBD1 identical over 9 bases. The CDR3 totals 14 residues. Trimming cost V 3 bases and J 3 bases; bases outside gene matches: 3. Germline V gene sequence: CDR1 SGHRS, CDR2 YFSETQ.

J is TRBJ1-2 and V is TRBV7-6; D gene uncertain. V lost 5 bases and J lost 4, with 8 bases in between. The CDR3 is 12 residues long. CDR1 is SGHVS and CDR2 is FNYEAQ in the germline V gene. The chain's CDR3 is CASSLAGYGYTF. The CDR3 coding sequence is TGTGCCAGCAGCCTCGCAGGCTATGGCTACACCTTC.

The V call is TRBV7-9, the J call TRBJ2-3; 8 positions match TRBD1. The V segment lost 3 bases and the J segment 0 bases; nucleotides outside the gene matches: 11. Germline CDR1 reads SEHNR; CDR2 reads FQNEAQ (reference sequence). The CDR3 is made up of 18 amino acids. CDR3 amino acids: CASSFRDRRTSSTDTQYF. The CDR3 region has the DNA TGTGCCAGCAGCTTCCGGGACAGGCGTACCTCTAGCACAGATACGCAGTATTTT.

The gene calls are TRBV18 and TRBJ2-7, with TRBD2 matching over 7 bases. Trimming took 0 bases from V and 3 from J; bases not matched to a gene: 8. The CDR3 is made up of 16 amino acids. From germline, CDR1 is KGHSH and CDR2 LQKENI. CDR3 nucleotides: TGTGCCAGCTCACCACCGGGAGGGGCAGGGAGCTACGAGCAGTACTTC. As protein: CASSPPGGAGSYEQYF.

V and J are TRBV4-1 and TRBJ2-2; TRBD2 aligns across 12 bases. The CDR3 loop spans 16 amino acids. The J segment lost 7 bases and the V segment lost 3 bases, leaving 6 bases of the junction unmatched. The V gene's germline CDR1 is MGHRA and CDR2 YSYEKL. The CDR3 sequence is CASSHRLAGAVGELFF. Here the CDR3 DNA reads TGCGCCAGCAGCCACCGACTAGCGGGAGCGGTCGGGGAGCTGTTTTTT.

The V call is TRBV19, the J call TRBJ2-7; maybe TRBD1 (5 bases). This CDR3 region has 13 residues. Germline loops: CDR1 LNHDA, CDR2 SQIVND (reference sequence). V dropped 4 bases and J dropped 4 bases, with 11 bases sitting between them. The CDR3 spells CASSRTIDYEQYF. The CDR3 DNA reads TGTGCCAGTAGTAGGACAATCGATTACGAGCAGTACTTC.

V and J are TRBV27 and TRBJ2-2; D possibly corresponds to TRBD2 (5 bases). The CDR3 totals 14 residues. The germline CDR1 and CDR2 sequences are MNHEY and SMNVEV (reference sequence). With 2 bases removed from V and 6 bases from J, the gap between germline ends came to 10 bases. CDR3 bases: TGTGCCAGCAGTTTAATACGGGAAGCCGGGGAGCTGTTTTTT. Its protein product is CASSLIREAGELFF.

The chain employs TRBV19 and TRBJ2-2; 8 bases line up with TRBD1. The V and J ends lost 5 bases and 3 bases, in that order; junction bases with no gene match: 2. CDR3 size: 14 residues. Germline values: CDR1 LNHDA, CDR2 SQIVND (reference sequence). CDR3 sequence reads: CASSQGADTGELFF. The CDR3 DNA is TGTGCCAGTAGTCAGGGGGCAGACACCGGGGAGCTGTTTTTT.

This sequence joins TRBV18 and TRBJ1-1, with TRBD1 as a possible D gene (5 bases). This CDR3 spans 15 amino acids. The germline V gene encodes CDR1 KGHSH and CDR2 LQKENI. Deletions cut 3 bases from V and 1 base from J, with 12 bases between. The CDR3 loop is CASSPGRTGNTEAFF. The CDR3 nucleotides are TGTGCCAGCTCACCTGGACGAACAGGGAACACTGAAGCTTTCTTT.

This chain joins TRBV5-1 and TRBJ2-3, with 7 bases that match TRBD2. This CDR3 comprises 17 residues. The germline gives CDR1 SGHRS, CDR2 YFSETQ. The V and J ends lost 4 bases and 2 bases, in that order; junction bases with no gene match: 13. In nucleotides, the CDR3 is TGCGCCAGCAGCCGACGGGAGAGGCGGGAGTTCACAGATACGCAGTATTTT. Amino acids: CASSRRERREFTDTQYF. The full variable domain, completed using reference TRBV5-1 and TRBJ2-3, is KAGVTQTPRYLIKTRGQQVTLSCSPISGHRSVSWYQQTPGQGLQFLFEYFSETQRNKGNFPGRFSGRQFSNSRSEMNVSTLELGDSALYLCASSRRERREFTDTQYFGPGTRLTVL.

The V call is TRBV5-1, the J call TRBJ2-7; D remains unclear. This CDR3 comprises 15 residues. The V and J ends lost 0 bases and 4 bases respectively, with 14 bases between them. Germline lookup yields CDR1 SGHRS and CDR2 YFSETQ. The CDR3 protein is CASSLAPTAQYEQYF. The DNA for the CDR3 is TGCGCCAGCAGCTTGGCCCCGACTGCGCAGTACGAGCAGTACTTC.

V gene TRBV5-1 combines with J gene TRBJ2-5; TRBD1 agrees at 8 bases. Germline V gene lookup returns CDR1 SGHRS and CDR2 YFSETQ. V lost 1 base to trimming and J lost 1 base; unmatched junction nucleotides: 3. This CDR3 is 15 amino acids long. The CDR3 DNA sequence: TGCGCCAGCAGCTTGATTACAGGGGGCCAAGAGACCCAGTACTTC. Protein sequence: CASSLITGGQETQYF.

V gene TRBV30 combines with J gene TRBJ2-4; 8 nucleotides match TRBD1. CDR1 and CDR2 (germline): GTSNPN, SVGIG (reference sequence). The length of the CDR3 is 14 residues. After removal of 5 bases from V and 6 bases from J, the junction contained 9 bases not matched to a gene. CDR3 sequence (DNA): TGTGCCTGGCGACAGGGGACCGACAGAAACATTCAGTACTTC. Protein product: CAWRQGTDRNIQYF.

The genes are TRBV20-1 and TRBJ1-2; no clear D gene. The CDR3 length is 10 residues. V dropped 8 bases and J dropped 2 bases, with 6 bases sitting between them. Germline V lookup: CDR1 DFQATT, CDR2 SNEGSKA (reference sequence). CDR3 residues: CSQENYGYTF. The CDR3 coding sequence is TGCAGTCAGGAAAACTATGGCTACACCTTC.

The V gene is TRBV27, the J gene TRBJ1-2; tentative D call: TRBD1 (6 bases). V was shortened by 5 bases and J by 4 bases, with 8 bases between the two germline ends. CDR1 and CDR2 from the germline V gene are MNHEY and SMNVEV (reference sequence). CDR3 length equals 12 residues. As DNA, the CDR3 is TGTGCCAGCAGTCGAGGGGGCTATGGCTACACCTTC. Translation gives CASSRGGYGYTF.

This chain links TRBV5-1 with TRBJ1-6; TRBD1 matches at 10 bases. The CDR3 is made up of 16 amino acids. Germline-derived CDR1 and CDR2 are SGHRS and YFSETQ. J was trimmed by 7 bases and V by 2 bases; bases with no gene match: 6. In DNA, the CDR3 is TGCGCCAGCAGCTTACCTGACAGGGGGCAGAATTCACCCCTCCACTTT. Amino acid sequence: CASSLPDRGQNSPLHF.

The chain uses TRBV5-1 and TRBJ2-1; D gene ambiguous. CDR1 SGHRS and CDR2 YFSETQ come from the germline V gene. Trimming left V 4 bases short and J 1 base short, with 18 bases between. This CDR3 is 17 amino acids long. The DNA of the CDR3 is TGCGCCAGCAGCCAAACCCCCAGCGTTCTTTCCTACAATGAGCAGTTCTTC. Its translation is CASSQTPSVLSYNEQFF.